This T cell receptor (beta chain) was sequenced in a study of blood T cell repertoires in COVID-19. As for the study in general: Some COVID-19 samples were acute and others convalescent; all came from the United States, Italy and Spain. Sources were T cells, B-cell-depleted T cells, or PBMCs; the material itself was cDNA or gDNA.

In the study's own analysis: Reference gene primer amplification yielded estimated nucleated cell counts. The data were produced by immunoSEQ multiplex PCR, yet TCRdb's version contains in-frame clones alone and is incomplete. The V and J calls and the clone size are those of that table, but D and trimming were determined from the DNA. The sample consists of over 110,000 clones, approximately 88% of them appearing once. The germline gives CDR1 MNHEY, CDR2 SVGAGI. Trimming took 5 bases from V and 5 from J, leaving 9 bases between them. The CDR3 spans 12 residues. The sequenced material came from peripheral blood. This receptor was obtained from a woman aged 45-65 years with acute or convalescent COVID-19. V usage is TRBV6-5 and J usage is TRBJ1-1; D is possibly TRBD1 (6 bases). DNA for the CDR3: TGTGCCAGCAGTCCTACAGGGACTGAAGCTTTCTTT. As protein: CASSPTGTEAFF.